Listed here are 16 T cell receptor beta chains from one sample, sequenced in a study of T cells expressing NK-cell markers. Reanalyzing the 5' RACE reads, TCRdb keeps one entry per CDR3 protein, without DNA. The sample features about 460,000 distinct CDR3 sequences, with roughly 1.4% in its top ten. The sequencing input was blood T cells: a sorted CD56 or NKG2C T cell subset, CD4+ or CD8+ T cells, or bulk PBMC T cells (not recorded which). The receptors were gathered from a woman in her 50s in good health.

The J gene is TRBJ1-1, the V gene TRBV11-2; as DNA is missing, the TRBD1 call by TCRdb cannot be tested. This CDR3 has 14 amino acids. From germline, CDR1 is SGHAT and CDR2 FQNNGV. Here the CDR3 reads CASSLDGRGRGAFF.

V is TRBV12-3 or TRBV12-4 and J is TRBJ2-2; the D gene TCRdb calls, TRBD1, cannot be checked with no DNA. The CDR3 length is 13 residues. The CDR3 reads CATRQANTGELFF.

The chain links TRBV19 to TRBJ2-1; the TRBD2 assignment by TCRdb is unverifiable without DNA. CDR3 size: 15 residues. CDR1 is LNHDA, CDR2 SQIVND, per germline (reference sequence). This CDR3 is CASRVTSGSSDEQFF.

The chain is built from TRBV20-1 and TRBJ2-1. Germline CDR1 is DFQATT and CDR2 is SNEGSKA (reference sequence). The CDR3 runs to 13 residues. The CDR3 is CSARPQTRSEQFF.

V usage is TRBV6-1 and J usage is TRBJ1-5; lacking DNA, the TRBD1 call made by TCRdb goes unchecked. Germline values: CDR1 MNHNS, CDR2 SASEGT. This CDR3 has 15 amino acids. The CDR3 loop reads CASGWGQKLYQPQHF.

The chain combines TRBV5-1 with TRBJ2-2; TCRdb picks TRBD1, but there is no DNA to check that call. CDR1 SGHRS and CDR2 YFSETQ come from the germline V gene. The CDR3 consists of 16 residues. The CDR3: CASTRGFPVRTGELFF.

The J gene is TRBJ2-7, the V gene TRBV27. The V gene's germline CDR1 is MNHEY and CDR2 SMNVEV (reference sequence). CDR3 length: 14 residues. CDR3 protein: CASSPAGSAYEQYF.

The chain combines TRBV4-1 with TRBJ1-2. CDR1 MGHRA and CDR2 YSYEKL come from the germline V gene. The CDR3 is made up of 16 amino acids. CDR3 residues: CASSQDPGEANYGYTF.

The chain is built from TRBV5-1 and TRBJ2-1; TCRdb indicates TRBD2, and absent DNA this call remains unverified. Germline V lookup: CDR1 SGHRS, CDR2 YFSETQ. The CDR3 totals 16 residues. The CDR3 spells CASSSGLAVRGDEQFF. Drawing the rest from reference TRBV5-1 and TRBJ2-1, the complete variable domain is KAGVTQTPRYLIKTRGQQVTLSCSPISGHRSVSWYQQTPGQGLQFLFEYFSETQRNKGNFPGRFSGRQFSNSRSEMNVSTLELGDSALYLCASSSGLAVRGDEQFFGPGTRLTVL.

This chain links TRBV7-8 with TRBJ2-1; TCRdb designates TRBD1, a call that cannot be tested without DNA. The CDR3 is made up of 15 amino acids. The germline V gene encodes CDR1 SGHVS and CDR2 FQNEAQ. The CDR3 region is CASSLDRGLVDEQFF. The full variable domain, completed using reference TRBV7-8 and TRBJ2-1, is GAGVSQSPRYKVAKRGQDVALRCDPISGHVSLFWYQQALGQGPEFLTYFQNEAQLDKSGLPSDRFFAERPEGSVSTLKIQRTQQEDSAVYLCASSLDRGLVDEQFFGPGTRLTVL.

This chain connects TRBV7-8 to TRBJ1-1. Per germline, CDR1 SGHVS and CDR2 FQNEAQ. The CDR3 sequence is 15 residues long. CDR3: CASSLGAREGSEAFF.

J is TRBJ1-4 and V is TRBV12-3 or TRBV12-4; TCRdb proposes TRBD1, but this gene call is untestable without DNA. CDR3 size: 13 residues. The CDR3 reads CASKMTAGGLLFF.

The rearrangement uses TRBV5-1 and TRBJ2-7; TCRdb indicates TRBD1, and absent DNA this call remains unverified. Germline CDR1 reads SGHRS; CDR2 reads YFSETQ. The CDR3 runs 18 residues. The CDR3 sequence: CASSLGPDQGILFYEQYF.

The chain employs TRBV6-6 and TRBJ2-2; TCRdb returns TRBD1, unconfirmable since there is no DNA. The CDR3 runs to 15 residues. Germline loops: CDR1 MNHNY, CDR2 SVGAGI (reference sequence). The CDR3 loop is CASSYLRDLTGELFF.

The chain carries TRBV6-5 and TRBJ2-1. Germline CDR1 is MNHEY and CDR2 is SVGAGI. This CDR3 is 11 amino acids long. The CDR3 protein is CASVGVGGEFF.

V is TRBV5-1 and J is TRBJ2-6; TCRdb designates TRBD1, a call that cannot be tested without DNA. Per germline, CDR1 SGHRS and CDR2 YFSETQ. This CDR3 contains 15 residues. The CDR3 loop reads CASGDLLSGANVLTF.